Listed below are T cell receptor beta chains from one sample, sequenced in a study of blood T cell repertoires in COVID-19. This table comes from immunoSEQ multiplex PCR, and its TCRdb copy is limited to in-frame clones, with some not included. Of about 130,000 clones in the sample, over 75% are singletons; the top ten hold about 7%. What was sequenced was peripheral blood. These receptors originate from an older man with active or convalescent COVID-19. CDR3s include the opening cysteine and the closing phenylalanine or tryptophan. A D gene is named only where the DNA matches it firmly. Clone size is stated in some rows and not others, as once, few, many or a class when expanded.

-	TRBV2	once	TRBJ1-6	CASATGLSPLHF	TGTGCCAGCGCGACTGGCCTCTCACCCCTCCACTTT
-	TRBV5-3	-	TRBJ2-6	CARRPGQLPFSGANVLTF	TGTGCCAGAAGGCCAGGACAGCTACCGTTCTCTGGGGCCAACGTCCTGACTTTC
-	TRBV12-3/TRBV12-4	-	TRBJ1-2	CASSFSYGYTF	TGTGCCAGCAGTTTCAGCTATGGCTACACCTTC
-	TRBV12-3/TRBV12-4	once	TRBJ1-1	CASSFSRSNGAFF	TGTGCCAGCAGTTTTAGCCGGAGTAACGGGGCTTTCTTT
TRBD1	TRBV27	-	TRBJ1-2	CASSFTRQGYGYTF	TGTGCCAGCAGTTTCACCCGACAGGGCTATGGCTACACCTTC
TRBD1	TRBV3-1/TRBV3-2	-	TRBJ2-7	CASSPPTGSSYEQYF	TGTGCCAGCAGCCCACCGACAGGGAGCTCCTACGAGCAGTACTTC
-	TRBV7-2	-	TRBJ2-1	CASSPTGSSPFF	TGTGCCAGCAGCCCAACAGGCTCATCGCCGTTCTTC
-	TRBV4-1	-	TRBJ1-3	CASSSQQGNSGNTIYF	TGCGCCAGCAGCTCCCAACAGGGCAACTCTGGAAACACCATATATTTT
TRBD1	TRBV11-2	few	TRBJ2-7	CASSLWDRGHEQYF	TGTGCCAGCAGCTTATGGGACAGGGGGCATGAGCAGTACTTC
-	TRBV6-5	-	TRBJ1-2	CASSRFRGGGYTF	TGTGCCAGCAGCCGATTCCGGGGGGGCGGCTACACCTTC
TRBD2	TRBV5-4	-	TRBJ2-5	CASSLVLPGGRQETQYF	TGTGCCAGCAGCTTGGTCTTACCGGGGGGGCGACAAGAGACCCAGTACTTC
TRBD1	TRBV29-1	once	TRBJ1-2	CSVAQGDGYTF	TGCAGCGTTGCTCAGGGGGACGGCTACACCTTC
-	TRBV7-8	-	TRBJ1-4	CASSQVLDREKLFF	TGTGCCAGCAGCCAAGTTCTAGATCGGGAAAAACTGTTTTTT
TRBD1	TRBV7-2	-	TRBJ1-1	CASSKQGQVTEAFF	TGTGCCAGCAGCAAACAGGGGCAGGTTACTGAAGCTTTCTTT
-	TRBV7-2	-	TRBJ1-6	CASSPATLQGNSPLHF	TGTGCCAGCAGCCCCGCAACCCTACAGGGCAATTCACCCCTCCACTTT
-	TRBV5-6	-	TRBJ2-1	CASSLGQGNLNEQFF	TGTGCCAGCAGCTTAGGGCAGGGGAATCTGAATGAGCAGTTCTTC
TRBD1	TRBV7-2	-	TRBJ2-5	CASSFPRGGGETQYF	TGTGCCAGCAGCTTCCCCCGAGGGGGCGGAGAGACCCAGTACTTC
TRBD1	TRBV4-1	-	TRBJ1-2	CASSQTGTGGNYGYTF	TGCGCCAGCAGCCAAACGGGGACAGGGGGCAACTATGGCTACACCTTC
-	TRBV3-1/TRBV3-2	-	TRBJ1-4	CASSPGQGREKLFF	TGTGCCAGCAGCCCCGGGCAGGGCAGGGAAAAACTGTTTTTT
TRBD1	TRBV19	-	TRBJ1-4	CASSGQGATNEKLFF	TGTGCCAGCTCCGGACAGGGGGCAACTAATGAAAAACTGTTTTTT
-	TRBV2	few	TRBJ2-5	CASSEGGLRETQYF	TGTGCCAGCAGTGAAGGGGGGCTCAGGGAGACCCAGTACTTC
-	TRBV7-2	-	TRBJ1-1	CASSLVAGTMNTEAFF	TGTGCCAGCAGCTTAGTTGCGGGGACCATGAACACTGAAGCTTTCTTT
TRBD1	TRBV30	-	TRBJ1-1	CAWSIGQGRRAFF	TGTGCCTGGAGTATTGGACAGGGTCGACGAGCTTTCTTT
-	TRBV20-1	few	TRBJ1-2	CSASPRENYGYTF	TGCAGTGCCAGTCCCAGGGAAAACTATGGCTACACCTTC
TRBD2	TRBV20-1	-	TRBJ2-4	CSASILAGGGNIQYF	TGCAGTGCTAGTATCCTAGCGGGTGGGGGAAACATTCAGTACTTC
TRBD1	TRBV10-3	-	TRBJ1-4	CAISELQGEKLFF	TGTGCCATCAGTGAGTTACAGGGGGAAAAACTGTTTTTT
TRBD1	TRBV3-1/TRBV3-2	-	TRBJ2-7	CASISNRGPYEQYF	TGTGCCAGCATCTCTAACAGGGGGCCCTACGAGCAGTACTTC
TRBD2	TRBV5-4	-	TRBJ2-3	CASSERTSARTDTQYF	TGTGCCAGCAGCGAAAGGACTAGCGCCCGCACAGATACGCAGTATTTT
-	TRBV5-4	few	TRBJ2-7	CASSLAGTNYEQYF	TGTGCCAGCAGCTTGGCTGGGACAAACTACGAGCAGTACTTC
TRBD2	TRBV30	-	TRBJ2-7	CAWAGGALSYEQYF	TGTGCCTGGGCGGGAGGGGCCCTCTCCTACGAGCAGTACTTC
-	TRBV7-9	-	TRBJ2-5	CASSLWGEETQYF	TGTGCCAGCAGCTTATGGGGAGAAGAGACCCAGTACTTC
-	TRBV28	many	TRBJ1-4	CASRPAGPMDEKLFF	TGTGCCAGCAGACCAGCAGGGCCTATGGATGAAAAACTGTTTTTT
-	TRBV12-3/TRBV12-4	-	TRBJ1-2	CASSPRAGYTF	TGTGCCAGCAGCCCCAGGGCGGGCTACACCTTC
TRBD2	TRBV3-1/TRBV3-2	-	TRBJ2-7	CASSETSGIAEQYF	TGTGCCAGCAGCGAGACTAGCGGGATAGCCGAGCAGTACTTC
-	TRBV19	-	TRBJ2-2	CASMDRLNTGELFF	TGTGCCAGCATGGACAGATTAAACACCGGGGAGCTGTTTTTT
-	TRBV28	few	TRBJ1-5	CAKLRVQPQHF	TGTGCCAAACTCCGAGTTCAGCCCCAGCATTTT
-	TRBV21-1	-	TRBJ2-1	CASIPDRGNISEQFF	TGTGCCAGCATCCCTGACAGGGGCAATATTAGTGAGCAGTTCTTC
-	TRBV5-1	-	TRBJ2-5	CASSAGSHDQYF	TGCGCCAGCAGCGCGGGCAGTCACGACCAGTACTTC
TRBD1	TRBV4-1	-	TRBJ1-2	CASSLVRDSDGYTF	TGCGCCAGCAGCCTCGTCCGGGACAGTGATGGCTACACCTTC
TRBD1	TRBV5-6	once	TRBJ1-5	CASSGTGNNQPQHF	TGTGCCAGCAGCGGGACAGGGAACAATCAGCCCCAGCATTTT
-	TRBV7-8	-	TRBJ1-5	CASSLGLSQPQHF	TGTGCCAGCAGCTTAGGCCTTAGCCAGCCCCAGCATTTT
-	TRBV15	-	TRBJ1-4	CATSRDLTGAKLFF	TGTGCCACCAGCAGAGATCTCACAGGTGCAAAACTGTTTTTT
-	TRBV19	once	TRBJ2-3	CASSISAAAYTDTQYF	TGTGCCAGTAGTATATCAGCGGCGGCCTACACAGATACGCAGTATTTT
-	TRBV7-9	-	TRBJ1-1	CASSPGRLRDTEAFF	TGTGCCAGCAGCCCCGGCCGGCTTCGGGACACTGAAGCTTTCTTT
TRBD1	TRBV4-2	-	TRBJ1-1	CASSQRDRGAFF	TGTGCCAGCAGCCAACGCGACAGGGGAGCTTTCTTT
TRBD1	TRBV28	-	TRBJ1-5	CASRRTGRQPQHF	TGTGCCAGCAGGCGGACAGGTAGGCAGCCCCAGCATTTT
TRBD2	TRBV5-4	-	TRBJ2-3	CASSLTSGSADTQYF	TGTGCCAGCAGCCTGACTAGCGGGAGCGCAGATACGCAGTATTTT
-	TRBV20-1	-	TRBJ2-1	CSASDLSEGEQFF	TGCAGTGCTAGTGATTTGTCGGAGGGTGAGCAGTTCTTC
TRBD1	TRBV10-3	-	TRBJ2-7	CAISSRTGDFFYEQYF	TGTGCCATCAGTTCAAGGACAGGGGATTTCTTTTACGAGCAGTACTTC
TRBD1	TRBV29-1	-	TRBJ1-1	CSAGTGNTEAFF	TGCAGCGCCGGGACAGGGAACACTGAAGCTTTCTTT
TRBD1	TRBV7-9	once	TRBJ1-2	CASRDRASDYGYTF	TGTGCCAGCAGGGACAGGGCGAGTGACTATGGCTACACCTTC
TRBD1	TRBV5-1	-	TRBJ2-7	CASSRVGTGTYEQYF	TGCGCCAGCAGCCGCGTCGGGACAGGAACCTACGAGCAGTACTTC
TRBD2	TRBV4-2	-	TRBJ2-5	CASSQVGGKETQYF	TGTGCCAGCAGCCAAGTGGGAGGGAAAGAGACCCAGTACTTC
TRBD1	TRBV19	-	TRBJ1-1	CASRGWQGATEAFF	TGTGCCAGTAGAGGATGGCAGGGGGCGACTGAAGCTTTCTTT
TRBD2	TRBV14	-	TRBJ2-5	CASSQDPAGMQGETQYF	TGTGCCAGCAGCCAAGATCCAGCGGGAATGCAGGGAGAGACCCAGTACTTC
-	TRBV10-3	-	TRBJ1-2	CAISDYPSGRDGYTF	TGTGCCATCAGTGATTACCCCTCTGGGCGTGATGGCTACACCTTC
-	TRBV14	-	TRBJ2-5	CASSQERRETQYF	TGTGCCAGCAGCCAAGAAAGGAGGGAGACCCAGTACTTC
-	TRBV30	-	TRBJ1-3	CAWSRNRDRNTIYF	TGTGCCTGGAGTAGAAACAGGGATCGGAACACCATATATTTT
-	TRBV19	-	TRBJ2-5	CASSIWQGNVKETQYF	TGTGCCAGTAGTATTTGGCAGGGTAACGTAAAAGAGACCCAGTACTTC